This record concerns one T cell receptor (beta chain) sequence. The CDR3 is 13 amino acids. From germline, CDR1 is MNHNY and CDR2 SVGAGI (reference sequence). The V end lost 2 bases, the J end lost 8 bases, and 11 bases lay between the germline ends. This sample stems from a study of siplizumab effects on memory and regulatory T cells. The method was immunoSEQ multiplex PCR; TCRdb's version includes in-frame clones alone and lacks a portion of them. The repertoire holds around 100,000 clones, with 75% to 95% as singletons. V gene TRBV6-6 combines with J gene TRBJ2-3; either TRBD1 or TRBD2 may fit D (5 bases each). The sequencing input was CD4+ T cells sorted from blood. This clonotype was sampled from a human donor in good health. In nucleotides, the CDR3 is TGTGCCAGCAGTTACGGGGCGGAGGCTACGCAGTATTTT. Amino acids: CASSYGAEATQYF.